This T cell receptor beta chain was recorded in a study of blood T cell repertoires in COVID-19. Study at large: From T cells, B-cell-depleted T cells, or PBMCs came the material, which was cDNA or gDNA.

TCRdb's copy holds only in-frame clones and misses some; the assay was immunoSEQ multiplex PCR. The sample shows 200,000 to 250,000 clones, around 85% of them seen only once. Adults between roughly 18 and 89 years of age took part from 20 to 25 US areas. Participant-reported clinical history was the basis for cohort assignment. Germline assignment: CDR1 SGHDN and CDR2 FVKESK. V was clipped by 4 bases and J by 5 bases; unmatched bases: 5. There are 15 residues in the CDR3. The chain joins TRBV14 to TRBJ2-1; 10 bases agree with TRBD2. The sequence came from a woman in her thirties or forties with acute COVID-19. The specimen was PBMCs or T cells enriched from blood (not recorded which). In DNA, the CDR3 is TGTGCCAGCAGCCCGTGGCTAGCGGGAGACAATGAGCAGTTCTTC. Translated: CASSPWLAGDNEQFF.